This T cell receptor beta chain is from a study of blood T cell repertoires in COVID-19. Turning to the study itself: Acute and convalescent COVID-19 specimens originated in the United States, Italy and Spain. T cells, B-cell-depleted T cells, or PBMCs supplied cDNA or gDNA.

V lost 6 bases and J lost 5, with 19 bases in between. The CDR3 has 15 amino acids. The germline CDR1 and CDR2 sequences are SNHLY and FYNNEI. This clone has just one count. Authors' methods: Estimated nucleated cell counts came from reference gene primer amplification. Data came from immunoSEQ multiplex PCR; TCRdb stores just in-frame clones and leaves some out. The DNA was the basis for D and trimming; V, J and clone size are from that table. This sample yields 150,000 to 200,000 clones, of which 84% are seen a single time; approximately 11% belongs to the top ten. The chain combines TRBV2 with TRBJ1-2; weak D call: TRBD1 (6 bases). The sequencing sample was made of peripheral blood. This receptor was obtained from a man between 65 and 85 years old with active or convalescent COVID-19. CDR3 region: CASRVAGGRRYGYTF. In DNA form, the CDR3 reads TGTGCCAGCAGGGTGGCCGGGGGGCGCCGGTATGGCTACACCTTC.